The next 27 T cell receptor beta chains were all read from a single sample in a study of shared clonotypes between healthy human individuals. TCRdb keeps only in-frame clones here, not all; method: immunoSEQ multiplex PCR. The sample records about 600,000 clones, 97% being singletons. Sample: naive CD4+ T cells sorted from blood. Sample subset: CD45RA+ positively selected. These receptors were collected from a woman aged 30 to 39 in good health.

The gene calls are TRBV28 and TRBJ2-7; no reliable D call. The CDR3 extends over 14 amino acids. V was trimmed by 2 bases and J by 2 bases, leaving 10 bases between them. CDR1 and CDR2 (germline): MDHEN, SYDVKM. As DNA, the CDR3 is TGTGCCAGCAGTTTAAGAGACTCTGCCTACGAGCAGTACTTC. As protein: CASSLRDSAYEQYF.

J is TRBJ1-2 and V is TRBV5-4; D not certain. Germline CDR1 SGHNT, CDR2 YYREEE (reference sequence). Between the trimmed V and J ends, which lost 1 base and 5 bases, there was a span of 6 bases. This CDR3 has 12 residues. The CDR3 sequence: CASSLSVYGYTF. In DNA form, the CDR3 reads TGTGCCAGCAGCTTGTCAGTGTATGGCTACACCTTC.

The gene calls are TRBV5-5 and TRBJ2-2; D call uncertain. CDR3 length: 12 amino acids. The V gene's germline CDR1 is SGHKS and CDR2 YYEKEE (reference sequence). V lost 0 bases and J 7 bases, leaving 4 bases between the germline ends. The CDR3 is CASSLDVGELFF. The CDR3 DNA follows: TGTGCCAGCAGCTTGGACGTCGGGGAGCTGTTTTTT.

The chain uses TRBV5-1 and TRBJ2-7, with 7 bases that match TRBD1. The CDR3 is 17 residues long. The germline CDR1 and CDR2 sequences are SGHRS and YFSETQ. Trimming cost V 4 bases and J 5 bases; bases outside gene matches: 18. The CDR3 DNA is TGCGCCAGCAGCCGCCGACAGGGATCCTTTTTAGACGACGAGCAGTACTTC. Its protein product is CASSRRQGSFLDDEQYF.

CDR3 residues: CASSSPWETTYEQYF. In DNA, the CDR3 is TGTGCCAGCAGCTCACCCTGGGAGACTACCTACGAGCAGTACTTC. The V and J genes are TRBV5-6 and TRBJ2-7; D might be TRBD2 (5 bases). The CDR3 has 15 amino acids. Germline values: CDR1 SGHDT, CDR2 YYEEEE. The V gene lost 3 bases and the J gene lost 2 bases, with 15 bases spanning the gap.

This rearrangement joins TRBV27 to TRBJ1-4; no firm D call. The CDR3 is 13 amino acids. The germline gives CDR1 MNHEY, CDR2 SMNVEV (reference sequence). V shed 8 bases and J shed 5 bases, with 12 bases lying between them. CDR3 sequence reads: CASRGRRNEKLFF. CDR3 sequence (DNA): TGTGCCAGCCGAGGACGGAGAAATGAAAAACTGTTTTTT.

The genes are TRBV15 and TRBJ2-1; 8 positions agree with TRBD2. This CDR3 spans 17 amino acids. The junction had 5 bases not matched to a gene; V was cut back by 0 bases and J by 1 base. Germline values: CDR1 LNHNV, CDR2 YYDKDF (reference sequence). CDR3 coding DNA: TGTGCCACCAGCAGAGATAACGCGGGAGGATCCTACAATGAGCAGTTCTTC. It specifies CATSRDNAGGSYNEQFF.

The CDR3 region is CASSELQGNEQYF. The CDR3 DNA follows: TGTGCCAGCAGTGAACTTCAGGGTAACGAGCAGTACTTC. The rearrangement links TRBV6-4 to TRBJ2-7; D possibly corresponds to TRBD1 (5 bases). The V gene's germline CDR1 is MRHNA and CDR2 SNTAGT. Trimming pared 3 bases from V and 5 bases from J, leaving 11 bases between. This CDR3 comprises 13 residues.

This chain joins TRBV28 and TRBJ1-5; 10 bases line up with TRBD1. Unmatched junction bases numbered 10, after V lost 8 bases and J lost 3 bases. Per the germline V gene, CDR1 is MDHEN and CDR2 is SYDVKM. The CDR3 spans 16 residues. Written as DNA, the CDR3 is TGTGCCAGCCTAAGTCCCGGGACAGGGGTCAATCAGCCCCAGCATTTT. Translating gives CASLSPGTGVNQPQHF.

The rearrangement joins TRBV5-1 to TRBJ2-7; TRBD2 matches at 7 bases. In germline, CDR1 is SGHRS, CDR2 YFSETQ. V lost 2 bases and J lost 3; bases outside the gene matches: 5. The CDR3 is 14 amino acids. The CDR3 sequence: CASSLTVAGYEQYF. CDR3 DNA: TGCGCCAGCAGCTTAACGGTAGCGGGCTACGAGCAGTACTTC.

This chain connects TRBV18 to TRBJ1-4, with 7 bases fitting TRBD1. CDR1 and CDR2 (germline): KGHSH, LQKENI. The CDR3 length is 13 residues. V gave up 5 bases and J gave up 10 bases; unmatched junction bases: 7. CDR3 sequence: CASSFDRERKLFF. CDR3 nucleotides: TGTGCCAGCTCATTCGACAGGGAACGAAAACTGTTTTTT.

The rearrangement uses TRBV6-6 and TRBJ2-7; D is perhaps TRBD1 (6 bases). V was shortened by 10 bases and J by 3 bases, with 19 bases between the two germline ends. This CDR3 has 14 amino acids. The germline V gene encodes CDR1 MNHNY and CDR2 SVGAGI (reference sequence). The CDR3 reads CATRSAGALYEQYF. CDR3 coding DNA: TGTGCCACCCGATCGGCAGGGGCTCTCTACGAGCAGTACTTC.

This clone was counted a few times. This chain links TRBV14 with TRBJ1-2; D gene ambiguous. The CDR3 extends over 15 amino acids. V gave up 1 base and J gave up 5 bases, with 14 bases separating them. CDR1 SGHDN and CDR2 FVKESK come from the germline V gene. Here the CDR3 reads CASSQARPTRYGYTF. Written as DNA, the CDR3 is TGTGCCAGCAGCCAAGCTCGACCGACCAGATATGGCTACACCTTC. The complete variable domain, with remaining parts taken from reference TRBV14 and TRBJ1-2, reads EAGVTQFPSHSVIEKGQTVTLRCDPISGHDNLYWYRRVMGKEIKFLLHFVKESKQDESGMPNNRFLAERTGGTYSTLKVQPAELEDSGVYFCASSQARPTRYGYTFGSGTRLTVV.

The chain recombines TRBV19 with TRBJ1-1; the match to TRBD1 covers 9 bases. After removal of 2 bases from V and 6 bases from J, the junction contained 7 bases not matched to a gene. CDR1 and CDR2 (germline): LNHDA, SQIVND (reference sequence). The CDR3 consists of 15 residues. The CDR3 DNA reads TGTGCCAGTAGTATACGGGACAGGGAAAAGTCTGAAGCTTTCTTT. It codes for CASSIRDREKSEAFF.

The chain links TRBV27 to TRBJ2-3; a possible D gene is TRBD1 (5 bases). V lost 9 bases and J 4 bases, leaving 14 bases between the germline ends. The germline V gene encodes CDR1 MNHEY and CDR2 SMNVEV (reference sequence). There are 13 residues in the CDR3. Here the CDR3 DNA reads TGTGCCAGTATAGGGGATGGCCCAGATACGCAGTATTTT. Protein product: CASIGDGPDTQYF.

This clone was detected once. V gene TRBV18 combines with J gene TRBJ1-1; TRBD1 agrees at 8 bases. The J segment lost 3 bases and the V segment lost 5 bases, leaving 2 bases of the junction unmatched. Germline CDR1 is KGHSH and CDR2 is LQKENI. This CDR3 region has 13 residues. The CDR3 region has the DNA TGTGCCAGCTCATCGACAGGGGACACTGAAGCTTTCTTT. Amino acids: CASSSTGDTEAFF.

The chain has TRBV9 and TRBJ2-1, with D perhaps matching TRBD2 (6 bases). The CDR3 has 16 amino acids. V gave up 0 bases and J gave up 8 bases, with 18 bases separating them. Germline V gene data show CDR1 as SGDLS and CDR2 as YYNGEE. The CDR3 loop reads CASSVGTGTGVDEQFF. The CDR3, as DNA: TGTGCCAGCAGCGTAGGCACCGGGACTGGGGTCGATGAGCAGTTCTTC.

V usage is TRBV7-9 and J usage is TRBJ1-2, with D unresolved. Trimming left V 5 bases short and J 8 bases short, with 12 bases between. The germline CDR1 and CDR2 sequences are SEHNR and FQNEAQ (reference sequence). CDR3 length: 12 residues. Here the CDR3 DNA reads TGTGCCAGCAGCCCCGATACAGCAGGCTACACCTTC. Its translation is CASSPDTAGYTF. Filled out from reference TRBV7-9 and TRBJ1-2, the complete variable domain reads DTGVSQNPRHKITKRGQNVTFRCDPISEHNRLYWYRQTLGQGPEFLTYFQNEAQLEKSRLLSDRFSAERPKGSFSTLEIQRTEQGDSAMYLCASSPDTAGYTFGSGTRLTVV.

The chain is built from TRBV6-5 and TRBJ2-2; D might be TRBD2 (5 bases). V lost 5 bases, J lost 4 bases, and 11 bases lay in between. The germline V gene has CDR1 MNHEY and CDR2 SVGAGI. There are 14 residues in the CDR3. As DNA, the CDR3 is TGTGCCAGCAGTAGCGGACGAGTCACCGGGGAGCTGTTTTTT. Its translation: CASSSGRVTGELFF.

The chain carries TRBV2 and TRBJ2-3; perhaps TRBD2 as D (5 bases). The length of the CDR3 is 16 residues. V was clipped by 5 bases and J by 1 base, with 16 bases between them. Looked up from germline, CDR1 is SNHLY and CDR2 is FYNNEI. The CDR3 spells CASSWAKRGRTDTQYF. The CDR3 nucleotides are TGTGCCAGCAGTTGGGCGAAACGGGGTCGCACAGATACGCAGTATTTT.

A note on this clone: No DNA is shown, since the ends of the CDR3 on it are uncertain; the CDR3 is the one TCRdb lists. The gene calls are TRBV27 and TRBJ2-5. With termini counted, the CDR3 has 15 amino acids. Germline lookup yields CDR1 MNHEY and CDR2 SMNVEV (reference sequence). The CDR3 loop reads CASSSSLGPQETQYF.

This sequence joins TRBV5-1 and TRBJ2-1; tentatively, D is TRBD2 (6 bases). The germline CDR1 and CDR2 sequences are SGHRS and YFSETQ. The CDR3 has 14 amino acids. The V end was cut by 3 bases, the J end by 5 bases, with 12 bases between. The CDR3 loop is CASSSGTENNEQFF. DNA of the CDR3: TGCGCCAGCAGCTCAGGGACTGAAAACAATGAGCAGTTCTTC.

V usage is TRBV4-1 and J usage is TRBJ2-2; possibly TRBD1 for D (6 bases). Germline V CDR1 and CDR2: MGHRA, YSYEKL. The CDR3 length is 16 residues. V lost 0 bases and J lost 0, with 8 bases in between. The chain's CDR3 is CASSQDGTPNTGELFF. In nucleotides, the CDR3 is TGCGCCAGCAGCCAAGATGGGACACCGAACACCGGGGAGCTGTTTTTT.

The rearrangement links TRBV29-1 to TRBJ1-2, with D unresolved. The CDR3 runs 12 residues. CDR1 is SQVTM, CDR2 ANQGSEA, per germline. Trimming removed 7 bases from V and 4 bases from J, with 13 bases in between. CDR3 region: CSARHLSYGYTF. CDR3 bases: TGCAGCGCCCGACATTTGTCCTATGGCTACACCTTC.

Turning to this clone: The same CDR3 also results from other DNA sequences found in this sample. The chain employs TRBV6-5 and TRBJ1-3, with D unresolved. V gave up 2 bases and J gave up 0 bases, with 8 bases separating them. CDR3 length equals 15 residues. CDR1 and CDR2 (germline): MNHEY, SVGAGI. Here the CDR3 DNA reads TGTGCCAGCAGTTACGACGGCAGCTCTGGAAACACCATATATTTT. This encodes CASSYDGSSGNTIYF.

This clone was seen once. V gene TRBV27 combines with J gene TRBJ1-5; 7 bases are shared with TRBD1. The CDR3 has 15 residues. V was pared by 1 base and J by 4 bases, with 4 bases of the junction left unmatched. CDR1 and CDR2 from the germline V gene are MNHEY and SMNVEV (reference sequence). Here the CDR3 reads CASSLWGTENQPQHF. CDR3 sequence (DNA): TGTGCCAGCAGTTTATGGGGGACAGAAAATCAGCCCCAGCATTTT.

Points on this clone: The junction and the germline gene differ at one end; a read error may be behind it. This rearrangement joins TRBV19 to TRBJ1-1; D might be TRBD1 (5 bases). CDR1 and CDR2 (germline): LNHDA, SQIVND (reference sequence). The CDR3 length is 14 residues. Written as DNA, the CDR3 is TGTGCCAGTAGTATCGAAGGGGTGGACACTGGAGCTTTCTTT. This gives the protein CASSIEGVDTGAFF.